Listed below are T cell receptor beta chains from one sample, sequenced in a study of cytomegalovirus exposure and HLA in healthy donors. The protocol was immunoSEQ multiplex PCR, while the TCRdb copy is restricted to in-frame clones and leaves out a portion. The sample lists roughly 75,000 clones, approximately 96% seen once, with roughly 1.4% in the top ten. Material: PBMCs. The receptors here all came from a man younger than 35 in good health and CMV-seropositive. The CDR3 runs from the conserved cysteine through the conserved F or W. The order of the fields is clone size, J gene, V gene, CDR3 protein. Rows give clone size only sometimes, using once, few, many, or a class for an expanded clone.

abundance: .; j_gene: TRBJ2-3; v_gene: TRBV27; CDR3aa: CASSLLVSGASTDTQYF
abundance: .; j_gene: TRBJ1-1; v_gene: TRBV4-1; CDR3aa: CASSQGKGRTEAFF
abundance: .; j_gene: TRBJ2-7; v_gene: TRBV2; CDR3aa: CASSESLAGAVYEQYF
abundance: .; j_gene: TRBJ2-5; v_gene: TRBV9; CDR3aa: CASSEPGLRETQYF
abundance: .; j_gene: TRBJ1-2; v_gene: TRBV6-6; CDR3aa: CASSYSDVRGGGYTF
abundance: few; j_gene: TRBJ2-5; v_gene: TRBV7-3; CDR3aa: CASSLGRQETQYF
abundance: .; j_gene: TRBJ2-1; v_gene: TRBV7-9; CDR3aa: CASSLGHASYNEQFF
abundance: once; j_gene: TRBJ2-7; v_gene: TRBV18; CDR3aa: CASSPTRQVTTYEQYF
abundance: .; j_gene: TRBJ1-6; v_gene: TRBV6-4; CDR3aa: CASSEGSQPNSPLHF
abundance: .; j_gene: TRBJ1-2; v_gene: TRBV7-2; CDR3aa: CASSFLTGSHGYTF
abundance: .; j_gene: TRBJ1-4; v_gene: TRBV5-1; CDR3aa: CASSGVANEKLFF
abundance: .; j_gene: TRBJ1-1; v_gene: TRBV5-6; CDR3aa: CASSWGQGWTEAFF
abundance: .; j_gene: TRBJ1-2; v_gene: TRBV20-1; CDR3aa: CSAVPEGGYTF
abundance: .; j_gene: TRBJ2-5; v_gene: TRBV5-8; CDR3aa: CASRPRGILYQETQYF
abundance: .; j_gene: TRBJ2-5; v_gene: TRBV12-5; CDR3aa: CASGPGTSGGAVETQYF
abundance: .; j_gene: TRBJ1-2; v_gene: TRBV6-1; CDR3aa: CASRGQGAALYGYTF
abundance: .; j_gene: TRBJ2-2; v_gene: TRBV6-1; CDR3aa: CASIWGQGSPGELFF
abundance: .; j_gene: TRBJ1-4; v_gene: TRBV7-6; CDR3aa: CASSLGRVPGGREKLFF
abundance: .; j_gene: TRBJ1-1; v_gene: TRBV6-5; CDR3aa: CASSHRGETEAFF
abundance: .; j_gene: TRBJ1-1; v_gene: TRBV9; CDR3aa: CASSPRDRDYTEAFF
abundance: .; j_gene: TRBJ2-6; v_gene: TRBV7-9; CDR3aa: CASSLGPGQSSGANVLTF
abundance: .; j_gene: TRBJ1-5; v_gene: TRBV4-1; CDR3aa: CASSLGDRGYNNQPQHF
abundance: few; j_gene: TRBJ1-2; v_gene: TRBV6-1; CDR3aa: CASSQGNYGYTF
abundance: few; j_gene: TRBJ2-1; v_gene: TRBV6-4; CDR3aa: CASSQTSGGSEQFF
abundance: .; j_gene: TRBJ2-7; v_gene: TRBV29-1; CDR3aa: CSVGTSGSLSFF
abundance: .; j_gene: TRBJ2-1; v_gene: TRBV11-3; CDR3aa: CASSRLVAGLYNEQFF
abundance: .; j_gene: TRBJ2-1; v_gene: TRBV28; CDR3aa: CASSLPAGGYEQFF
abundance: once; j_gene: TRBJ2-2; v_gene: TRBV28; CDR3aa: CASNTGTSGWQNTGELFF
abundance: .; j_gene: TRBJ1-5; v_gene: TRBV27; CDR3aa: CASSPGGPFTYQPQHF
abundance: .; j_gene: TRBJ2-7; v_gene: TRBV4-1; CDR3aa: CASSQEWGHPYEQYF
abundance: .; j_gene: TRBJ1-3; v_gene: TRBV5-1; CDR3aa: CASRGGASGNTIYF
abundance: .; j_gene: TRBJ2-3; v_gene: TRBV6-1; CDR3aa: CASSEDGVSTDTQYF
abundance: .; j_gene: TRBJ1-4; v_gene: TRBV27; CDR3aa: CASSSEATNEKLFF
abundance: .; j_gene: TRBJ1-5; v_gene: TRBV23-1; CDR3aa: CASRPAKKGTGLLQPQHF
abundance: .; j_gene: TRBJ1-1; v_gene: TRBV7-9; CDR3aa: CASSLSQRLLGGYAEAFF
abundance: .; j_gene: TRBJ1-1; v_gene: TRBV9; CDR3aa: CASSVETASEAFF
abundance: .; j_gene: TRBJ2-1; v_gene: TRBV28; CDR3aa: CASSPNIDRVHNEQFF
abundance: .; j_gene: TRBJ2-3; v_gene: TRBV7-2; CDR3aa: CASSLGGSGGAFGQYF
abundance: .; j_gene: TRBJ2-5; v_gene: TRBV19; CDR3aa: CASRDRGLQETQYF
abundance: .; j_gene: TRBJ2-3; v_gene: TRBV6-1; CDR3aa: CASSEEQGPDTQYF
abundance: .; j_gene: TRBJ1-2; v_gene: TRBV28; CDR3aa: CASSPGQGGGYTF
abundance: .; j_gene: TRBJ1-1; v_gene: TRBV28; CDR3aa: CASSLDLRGQNTEAFF
abundance: .; j_gene: TRBJ2-1; v_gene: TRBV14; CDR3aa: CASSLFSSGVPYNEQFF
abundance: once; j_gene: TRBJ1-6; v_gene: TRBV6-4; CDR3aa: CASSADRQGGNSPLHF
abundance: .; j_gene: TRBJ1-2; v_gene: TRBV27; CDR3aa: CASSRGGAGYTF
abundance: .; j_gene: TRBJ2-7; v_gene: TRBV6-6; CDR3aa: CASSMGLAAYEQYF
abundance: once; j_gene: TRBJ1-1; v_gene: TRBV28; CDR3aa: CASSFGRGRTEAFF
abundance: .; j_gene: TRBJ2-7; v_gene: TRBV7-9; CDR3aa: CASSLLDGGLADSYEQYF
abundance: .; j_gene: TRBJ2-1; v_gene: TRBV10-2; CDR3aa: CASGDGRGQFF
abundance: .; j_gene: TRBJ2-3; v_gene: TRBV6-5; CDR3aa: CASSPGTDTDTQYF
abundance: .; j_gene: TRBJ1-1; v_gene: TRBV7-3; CDR3aa: CASSAAGMNTEAFF
abundance: .; j_gene: TRBJ2-1; v_gene: TRBV10-1; CDR3aa: CASSETSGSTGEQFF
abundance: .; j_gene: TRBJ2-7; v_gene: TRBV6-5; CDR3aa: CASSRNSGRIYEQYF